A selection of T cell receptor beta chains follows, all from one sample in a study of control samples from healthy donors and cancer patients. Using immunoSEQ multiplex PCR, the repertoire was profiled, and TCRdb retains in-frame clones only, with some absent. The sample lists 130,000 or so clones, about 90% occurring once. The sequencing sample was made of blood. All receptors derive from a man aged 18-30 years in good health. Both conserved end residues are part of each CDR3. A D gene is named only where the DNA matches it firmly. Size is stated for part of the rows, as once, few or many counts, or as a class when the clone is expanded.

cdr3_nt	cdr3_aa	j_call	d_call	cdr3_length	v_call	clone_size
TGTGCCACCAGCGAACAGGGTTATGGCTACACCTTC	CATSEQGYGYTF	TRBJ1-2	NA	12	TRBV24-1	NA
TGTGCCAGCAGCTCGGGACAGGGGCTTATCTACGAGCAGTACTTC	CASSSGQGLIYEQYF	TRBJ2-7	TRBD1	15	TRBV7-2	NA
TGTGCCAGCTCTGGACAGGGAGTAAGTGGGAATCAGCCCCAGCATTTT	CASSGQGVSGNQPQHF	TRBJ1-5	TRBD1	16	TRBV28	once
TGTGCCAGCAGTTACTCCTACAGGGGAGAGACCCAGTACTTC	CASSYSYRGETQYF	TRBJ2-5	TRBD1	14	TRBV6-2/TRBV6-3	NA
TGCGCCAGCAGCCGACAGGGAATCATGCTCTCTGGAAACACCATATATTTT	CASSRQGIMLSGNTIYF	TRBJ1-3	TRBD1	17	TRBV4-1	NA
TGCGCCAGCAGCATCGGGACAGGGCCTCATCAGCCCCAGCATTTT	CASSIGTGPHQPQHF	TRBJ1-5	TRBD1	15	TRBV5-1	NA
TGCGCCAGCAGCCAAGATGGGGGACAGGGGCAAGAGACCCAGTACTTC	CASSQDGGQGQETQYF	TRBJ2-5	TRBD1	16	TRBV4-1	once
TGTGCCAGCAGATCCGACAGGGTACAAGAGACCCAGTACTTC	CASRSDRVQETQYF	TRBJ2-5	TRBD1	14	TRBV2	NA
TGTGCCAGCAGCCAAGTTTCTGGGTTCAACTATGGCTACACCTTC	CASSQVSGFNYGYTF	TRBJ1-2	NA	15	TRBV4-2	NA
TGCGCCAGCAGCCAAAGGTGGGACAGGCAAGAGACCCAGTACTTC	CASSQRWDRQETQYF	TRBJ2-5	TRBD1	15	TRBV4-1	once
TGTGCCAGCAGCGTAGGGGCAGCGGGCACCGGGGAGCTGTTTTTT	CASSVGAAGTGELFF	TRBJ2-2	NA	15	TRBV9	NA
TGCGCCAGCAGCTTGGCCGGACAGGGGGCTAGCACCGGGGAGCTGTTTTTT	CASSLAGQGASTGELFF	TRBJ2-2	TRBD1	17	TRBV5-1	NA
TGTGCCAGCAGTGAGGGACAGCCCTATAATTCACCCCTCCACTTT	CASSEGQPYNSPLHF	TRBJ1-6	TRBD1	15	TRBV2	NA
TGTGCCACACGGCCGGGTCATGGGGAAAAACTGTTTTTT	CATRPGHGEKLFF	TRBJ1-4	NA	13	TRBV24-1	NA
TGTGCCAGCTCGCGGGACAATCTCAACACCATATATTTT	CASSRDNLNTIYF	TRBJ1-3	NA	13	TRBV6-5	NA
TGTGCCAGCAGCCCGCTAGGGGATCTAGCCAAAAACATTCAGTACTTC	CASSPLGDLAKNIQYF	TRBJ2-4	NA	16	TRBV3-1/TRBV3-2	NA
TGTGCCAGCAGCAACCGGGACAGGGAAAGGGGGCCCAAAAACATTCAGTACTTC	CASSNRDRERGPKNIQYF	TRBJ2-4	TRBD1	18	TRBV5-6	few
TGTGCCAGCAGCCAATTCTTGACAGGGGCGACTAATGAAAAACTGTTTTTT	CASSQFLTGATNEKLFF	TRBJ1-4	TRBD1	17	TRBV3-1/TRBV3-2	NA
TGCGCCAGCAGTCCACCAGGTGGGGTCTCGGCTGGCACCGGGGAGCTGTTTTTT	CASSPPGGVSAGTGELFF	TRBJ2-2	NA	18	TRBV5-1	NA
TGTGCCAGCAGCGTAGCCGGAAGCACAGATACGCAGTATTTT	CASSVAGSTDTQYF	TRBJ2-3	NA	14	TRBV9	NA
TGTGCTAGTGGTTTGTTTGTGGTGGGCTACGCGAACACCGGGGAGCTGTTTTTT	CASGLFVVGYANTGELFF	TRBJ2-2	NA	18	TRBV12-5	NA
TGTGCCAGCAGCCCCCGGGACAGGGGGTTCACAGATACGCAGTATTTT	CASSPRDRGFTDTQYF	TRBJ2-3	TRBD1	16	TRBV7-2	once
TGTGCCAGCCGCCTGGAGACAGGGTCTAATTCACCCCTCCACTTT	CASRLETGSNSPLHF	TRBJ1-6	TRBD1	15	TRBV6-4	NA
TGCGCCAGCAGCCACGTTCTAGGGGCTGCGGAGACCCAGTACTTC	CASSHVLGAAETQYF	TRBJ2-5	NA	15	TRBV4-1	NA
TGTGCCAGCAGCCCGGGACTAGCGGCCACAGATACGCAGTATTTT	CASSPGLAATDTQYF	TRBJ2-3	TRBD2	15	TRBV4-2	NA
TGTGCCAGCCAGGGGGGTGGATCTGGAAACACCATATATTTT	CASQGGGSGNTIYF	TRBJ1-3	TRBD1	14	TRBV7-9	once
TGCGCCAGCAGCTTGGAGCGGCGGGGGGTCACGGGGACCGGGGAGCTGTTTTTT	CASSLERRGVTGTGELFF	TRBJ2-2	TRBD2	18	TRBV5-1	NA
TGTGCCAGCAGTTCGGTTCCTCGTGGGACAGCCTTGGACGAGCAGTACTTC	CASSSVPRGTALDEQYF	TRBJ2-7	TRBD1	17	TRBV28	NA
TGCGCCAGCAGCCCTGTATTGGCCCGCGCAGATACGCAGTATTTT	CASSPVLARADTQYF	TRBJ2-3	NA	15	TRBV5-1	NA
TGTGCCATAGGTAGCGGGGGGCCAGGCACAGATACGCAGTATTTT	CAIGSGGPGTDTQYF	TRBJ2-3	TRBD2	15	TRBV27	NA
TGTGCCAGCAGTTTCCCAGGGACAGGGACCCACACTGAAGCTTTCTTT	CASSFPGTGTHTEAFF	TRBJ1-1	TRBD1	16	TRBV3-1/TRBV3-2	NA
TGTGCCAGCAGTTTCTCGACCACTACTAGAGGCACAGATACGCAGTATTTT	CASSFSTTTRGTDTQYF	TRBJ2-3	NA	17	TRBV6-2/TRBV6-3	NA
TGTGCCAGCAGCACGGAGGGACTAGCTTACGAGCAGTACTTC	CASSTEGLAYEQYF	TRBJ2-7	TRBD2	14	TRBV7-9	NA
TGTGCCAGCAGCTTAGGTCGCGGGGGGGCCAGAGATACGCAGTATTTT	CASSLGRGGARDTQYF	TRBJ2-3	TRBD2	16	TRBV7-6	NA
TGTGCCAGCAGCTTTTTCAGGGGCAGGGCTTCGAACACCGGGGAGCTGTTTTTT	CASSFFRGRASNTGELFF	TRBJ2-2	NA	18	TRBV5-6	NA